The clone carrying this TCR beta chain has only one observation. These data are taken from a study of neurological immune-mediated disorders. Preparation of the unsorted libraries drew on 2 million PBMCs stored at -80 C. The cDNA was produced through 5'RACE with 10-nucleotide random UMIs. TCRdb itself ran the 5' RACE reads through MiXCR, one entry per CDR3 protein. The sample contains about 57,000 distinct CDR3 sequences, approximately 12% of which appear only once. This CDR3 is 14 amino acids long. V lost 3 bases, J lost 4 bases, and 5 bases stayed unmatched. The specimen sequenced was PBMCs. The receptor was derived from a woman in her sixties with HTLV-1-associated myelopathy (HAM/TSP). The rearrangement links TRBV12-3 or TRBV12-4 to TRBJ2-5, with 7 bases identical to TRBD1. The CDR3 nucleotides read TGTGCCAGCAGTTTGCGAGGGGGCGTAGAGACCCAGTACTTC. This sequence encodes CASSLRGGVETQYF.